The rows below give T cell receptor beta chains drawn from one sample of a study of type 1 regulatory T cells. The antigens for these receptors are not known. TCRdb independently ran MiXCR on the reads; one entry per CDR3 protein. The sample lists roughly 67,000 distinct CDR3 sequences, 50% to 70% occurring once. Sequencing input: cultured T cells, either the whole culture or a sorted T cell fraction (not recorded which). The receptors here all came from a human donor in good health. Both conserved end residues are part of each CDR3. A D gene is named only where the DNA matches it firmly. Clone size is shown for a subset of rows, as once, few, many or a class of expanded clone.

J,size,D,V,CDR3,DNA
TRBJ2-5,.,.,TRBV20-1,CSARDPGLVQETQYF,TGCAGTGCTAGAGATCCGGGTCTGGTACAAGAGACCCAGTACTTC
TRBJ2-1,.,TRBD2,TRBV7-3,CASSPGLAGAKQFF,TGTGCCAGCAGCCCGGGACTAGCGGGGGCTAAGCAGTTCTTC
TRBJ2-7,.,.,TRBV27,CASSLLGGGEQYF,TGTGCCAGCAGTTTATTAGGAGGAGGAGAGCAGTACTTC
TRBJ2-2,.,.,TRBV5-1,CASSSQPYGGLFF,TGCGCCAGCAGCTCGCAGCCTTACGGGGGGCTGTTTTTT
TRBJ1-2,.,.,TRBV10-3,CAISSEVGRYGYTF,TGTGCCATCAGCTCGGAGGTCGGAAGGTATGGCTACACCTTC
TRBJ1-4,.,.,TRBV7-9,CASKEGFGEKLFF,TGTGCCAGCAAGGAGGGGTTCGGAGAAAAACTGTTTTTT
TRBJ2-3,.,TRBD1,TRBV2,CASSAAGQGFDTQYF,TGTGCCAGCAGTGCGGCGGGACAGGGGTTCGATACGCAGTATTTT
TRBJ2-1,.,.,TRBV29-1,CSVDSGGFNNEQFF,TGCAGCGTTGATTCCGGGGGCTTTAACAATGAGCAGTTCTTC
TRBJ2-5,.,TRBD2,TRBV18,CASSPQGREEETQYF,TGTGCCAGCTCACCCCAAGGGCGGGAGGAAGAGACCCAGTACTTC
TRBJ2-7,.,TRBD1,TRBV27,CASSFLRQGSYEQYF,TGTGCCAGCAGTTTCCTTCGACAGGGATCCTACGAGCAGTACTTC
TRBJ2-4,.,TRBD1,TRBV13,CASSFSRDRVAKNIQYF,TGTGCGAGCAGCTTTAGTCGGGACAGGGTAGCCAAAAACATTCAGTACTTC
TRBJ2-1,.,TRBD1,TRBV20-1,CSVNAPYPGGLNNEQFF,TGCAGTGTTAATGCCCCGTACCCAGGGGGTCTTAACAATGAGCAGTTCTTC
TRBJ2-7,.,.,TRBV27,CASSSGRTYEQYF,TGTGCCAGCAGTAGCGGGCGCACCTACGAGCAGTACTTC
TRBJ2-3,few,TRBD2,TRBV7-2,CASRILAGVTDTQYF,TGTGCCAGCAGGATACTAGCGGGAGTCACAGATACGCAGTATTTT
TRBJ1-3,.,.,TRBV29-1,CSVRQDSGNTIYF,TGCAGCGTTCGTCAAGACTCTGGAAACACCATATATTTT
TRBJ2-5,few,.,TRBV3-1,CASSSGGSSKETQYF,TGTGCCAGCAGCTCCGGCGGCTCCTCAAAAGAGACCCAGTACTTC
TRBJ2-3,few,TRBD2,TRBV11-2,CASSHGRLAGDSTDTQYF,TGTGCCAGCAGCCATGGACGACTAGCGGGAGATAGCACAGATACGCAGTATTTT
TRBJ2-3,.,.,TRBV6-5,CASRKTGDTQYF,TGTGCCAGCAGAAAGACAGGAGATACGCAGTATTTT
TRBJ2-5,.,TRBD2,TRBV10-3,CAISLAGGPETQYF,TGTGCCATCAGTTTAGCGGGAGGGCCGGAGACCCAGTACTTC
TRBJ2-3,few,TRBD2,TRBV27,CASSLMPGLAGVTDTQYF,TGTGCCAGCAGCCTAATGCCGGGACTAGCGGGAGTCACAGATACGCAGTATTTT
TRBJ2-7,.,.,TRBV3-1,CASSQVVGIKQYF,TGTGCCAGCAGCCAAGTGGTTGGTATCAAGCAGTACTTC
TRBJ2-3,.,.,TRBV12-3/TRBV12-4,CASSQATEPSTDTQYF,TGTGCCAGCAGCCAAGCGACGGAACCTAGCACAGATACGCAGTATTTT
TRBJ2-5,.,.,TRBV20-1,CSAPGSPVETQYF,TGCAGTGCTCCCGGGAGCCCAGTTGAGACCCAGTACTTC
TRBJ2-2,.,TRBD2,TRBV9,CASSVGVPGLAGYTGELFF,TGTGCCAGCAGCGTAGGGGTGCCGGGACTAGCGGGTTACACCGGGGAGCTGTTTTTT
TRBJ2-3,few,TRBD2,TRBV6-1,CASNGLAGITDTQYF,TGTGCCAGCAATGGCCTAGCGGGAATCACAGATACGCAGTATTTT
TRBJ2-5,.,TRBD2,TRBV12-3/TRBV12-4,CASRLAGGHQETQYF,TGTGCCAGCAGATTAGCGGGAGGACACCAAGAGACCCAGTACTTC
TRBJ2-5,.,.,TRBV29-1,CSVTETGTWEETQYF,TGCAGCGTGACAGAAACCGGGACATGGGAAGAGACCCAGTACTTC
TRBJ2-7,.,TRBD2,TRBV27,CASSINSGRSYEQYF,TGTGCCAGCAGTATCAATAGCGGGAGGAGCTACGAGCAGTACTTC
TRBJ2-3,.,TRBD1,TRBV2,CASGTVQSDTQYF,TGTGCCAGTGGGACAGTCCAATCGGATACGCAGTATTTT
TRBJ2-1,.,TRBD2,TRBV28,CATPGLANNEQFF,TGTGCCACTCCGGGACTAGCGAACAATGAGCAGTTCTTC
TRBJ2-2,few,TRBD2,TRBV3-1,CASSRKLAGVSNTGELFF,TGTGCCAGCAGCCGAAAACTAGCGGGAGTTTCAAACACCGGGGAGCTGTTTTTT
TRBJ1-2,.,TRBD1,TRBV4-1,CASSSRDRSYGYTF,TGCGCCAGCAGCTCCCGGGACAGGAGTTATGGCTACACCTTC
TRBJ2-7,.,.,TRBV7-2,CASSPIHEQYF,TGTGCCAGCAGTCCGATCCACGAGCAGTACTTC